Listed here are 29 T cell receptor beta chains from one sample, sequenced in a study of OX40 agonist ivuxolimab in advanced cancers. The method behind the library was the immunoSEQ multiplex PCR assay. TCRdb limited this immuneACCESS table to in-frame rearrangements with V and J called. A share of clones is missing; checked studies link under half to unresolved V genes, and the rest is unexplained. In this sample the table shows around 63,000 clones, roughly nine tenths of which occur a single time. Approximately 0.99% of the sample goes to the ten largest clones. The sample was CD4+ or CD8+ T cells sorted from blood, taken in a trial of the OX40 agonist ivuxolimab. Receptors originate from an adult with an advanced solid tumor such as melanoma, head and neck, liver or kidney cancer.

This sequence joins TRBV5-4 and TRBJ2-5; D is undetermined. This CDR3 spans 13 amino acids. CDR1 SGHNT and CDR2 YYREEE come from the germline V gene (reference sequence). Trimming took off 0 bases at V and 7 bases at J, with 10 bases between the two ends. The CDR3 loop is CASSLDSLGTQYF. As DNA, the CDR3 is TGTGCCAGCAGCTTGGACAGCTTGGGGACCCAGTACTTC.

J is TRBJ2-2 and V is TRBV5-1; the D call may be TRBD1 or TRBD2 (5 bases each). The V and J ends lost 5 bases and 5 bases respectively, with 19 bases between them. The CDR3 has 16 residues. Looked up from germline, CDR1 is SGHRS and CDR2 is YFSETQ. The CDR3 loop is CASRLELGVGTGELFF. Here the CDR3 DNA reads TGCGCCAGCAGGCTGGAGTTGGGGGTCGGAACCGGGGAGCTGTTTTTT. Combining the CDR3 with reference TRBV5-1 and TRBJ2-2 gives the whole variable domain KAGVTQTPRYLIKTRGQQVTLSCSPISGHRSVSWYQQTPGQGLQFLFEYFSETQRNKGNFPGRFSGRQFSNSRSEMNVSTLELGDSALYLCASRLELGVGTGELFFGEGSRLTVL.

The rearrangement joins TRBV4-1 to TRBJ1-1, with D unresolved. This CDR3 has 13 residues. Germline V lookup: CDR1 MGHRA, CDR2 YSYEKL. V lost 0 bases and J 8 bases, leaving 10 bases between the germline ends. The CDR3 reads CASSQDWRKEAFF. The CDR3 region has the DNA TGCGCCAGCAGCCAAGATTGGCGAAAGGAAGCTTTCTTT.

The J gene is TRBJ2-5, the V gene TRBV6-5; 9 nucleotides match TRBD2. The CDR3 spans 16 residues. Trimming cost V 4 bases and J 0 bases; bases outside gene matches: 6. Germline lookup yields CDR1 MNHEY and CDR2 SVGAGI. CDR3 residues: CASSFLAGGNQETQYF. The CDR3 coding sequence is TGTGCCAGCAGTTTTTTGGCGGGGGGGAACCAAGAGACCCAGTACTTC.

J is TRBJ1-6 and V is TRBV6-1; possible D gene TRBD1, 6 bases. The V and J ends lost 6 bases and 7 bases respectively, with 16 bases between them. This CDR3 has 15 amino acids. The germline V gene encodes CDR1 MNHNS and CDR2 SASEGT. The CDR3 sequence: CASSSNQGKNSPLHF. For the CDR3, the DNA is TGTGCCAGCAGCTCTAACCAGGGGAAAAATTCACCCCTCCACTTT.

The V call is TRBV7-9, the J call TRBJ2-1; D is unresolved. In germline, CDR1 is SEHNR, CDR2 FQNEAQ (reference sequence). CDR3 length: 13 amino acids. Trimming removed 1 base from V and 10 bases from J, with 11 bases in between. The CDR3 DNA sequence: TGTGCCAGCAGCTTAGACAAGTCCGGAGAGCAGTTCTTC. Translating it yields CASSLDKSGEQFF.

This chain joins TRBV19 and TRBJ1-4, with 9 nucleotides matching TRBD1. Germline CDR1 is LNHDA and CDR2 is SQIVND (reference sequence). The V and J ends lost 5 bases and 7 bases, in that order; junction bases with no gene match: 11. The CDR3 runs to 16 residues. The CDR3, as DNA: TGTGCCAGTAGTCCTCTAACACAGGGGGCAGGTGAAAAACTGTTTTTT. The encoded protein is CASSPLTQGAGEKLFF.

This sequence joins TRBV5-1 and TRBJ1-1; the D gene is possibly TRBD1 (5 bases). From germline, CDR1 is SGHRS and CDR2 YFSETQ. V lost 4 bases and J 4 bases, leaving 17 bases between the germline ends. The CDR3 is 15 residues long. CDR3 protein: CASSQGAGVTTEAFF. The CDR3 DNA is TGCGCCAGCAGCCAAGGGGCGGGAGTGACCACTGAAGCTTTCTTT.

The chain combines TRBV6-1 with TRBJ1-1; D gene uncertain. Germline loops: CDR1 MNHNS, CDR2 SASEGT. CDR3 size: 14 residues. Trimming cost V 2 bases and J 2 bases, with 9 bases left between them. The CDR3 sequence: CASSEHQRNTEAFF. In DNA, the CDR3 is TGTGCCAGCAGTGAACACCAGCGAAACACTGAAGCTTTCTTT.

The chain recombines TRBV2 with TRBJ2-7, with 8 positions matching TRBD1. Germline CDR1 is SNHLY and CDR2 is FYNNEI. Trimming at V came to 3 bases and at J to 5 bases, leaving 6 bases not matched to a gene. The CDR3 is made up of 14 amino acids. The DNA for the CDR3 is TGTGCCAGCAGTGAGTCGCAGGGGGCGAACGAGCAGTACTTC. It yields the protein CASSESQGANEQYF.

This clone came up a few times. DNA of the CDR3: TGTGCCAGCTCACCCCCGGGGCAGGCAATCAATCAGCCCCAGCATTTT. Translating it yields CASSPPGQAINQPQHF. The V call is TRBV18, the J call TRBJ1-5; possible D gene TRBD1, 5 bases. This CDR3 spans 16 amino acids. Germline V gene lookup returns CDR1 KGHSH and CDR2 LQKENI. The germline V and J ends were trimmed by 3 bases and 3 bases, with 15 bases remaining between them.

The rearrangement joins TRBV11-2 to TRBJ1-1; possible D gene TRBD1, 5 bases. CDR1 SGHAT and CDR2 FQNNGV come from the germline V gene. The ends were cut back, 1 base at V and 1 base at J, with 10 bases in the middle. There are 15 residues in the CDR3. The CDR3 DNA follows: TGTGCCAGCAGCTTAGTGGGCGGGGCGAACACTGAAGCTTTCTTT. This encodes CASSLVGGANTEAFF.

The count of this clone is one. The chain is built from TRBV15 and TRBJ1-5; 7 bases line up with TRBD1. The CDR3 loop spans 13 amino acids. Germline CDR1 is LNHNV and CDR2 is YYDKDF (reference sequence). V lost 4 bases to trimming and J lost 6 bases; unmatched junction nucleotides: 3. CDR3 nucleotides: TGTGCCACCAGCACCTACAGGGGTCAGCCCCAGCATTTT. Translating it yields CATSTYRGQPQHF.

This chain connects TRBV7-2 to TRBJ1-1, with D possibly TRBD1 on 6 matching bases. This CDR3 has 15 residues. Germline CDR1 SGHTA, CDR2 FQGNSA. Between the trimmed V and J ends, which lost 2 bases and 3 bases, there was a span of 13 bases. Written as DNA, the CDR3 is TGTGCCAGCAGCTTACGGCCGGGGGCCGACACTGAAGCTTTCTTT. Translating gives CASSLRPGADTEAFF.

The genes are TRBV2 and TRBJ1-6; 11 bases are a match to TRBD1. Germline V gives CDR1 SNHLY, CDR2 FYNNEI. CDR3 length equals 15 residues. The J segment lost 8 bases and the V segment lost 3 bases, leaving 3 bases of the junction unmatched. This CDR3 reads CASSDGQGAYSPLHF. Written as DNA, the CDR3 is TGTGCCAGCAGTGACGGACAGGGGGCCTATTCACCCCTCCACTTT.

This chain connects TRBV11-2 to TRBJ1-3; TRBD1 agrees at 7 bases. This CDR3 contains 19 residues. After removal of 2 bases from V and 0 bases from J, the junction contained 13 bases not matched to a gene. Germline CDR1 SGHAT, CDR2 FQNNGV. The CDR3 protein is CASSLRAGGDLFSGNTIYF. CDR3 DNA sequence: TGTGCCAGCAGCTTAAGGGCAGGGGGTGACTTATTCTCTGGAAACACCATATATTTT.

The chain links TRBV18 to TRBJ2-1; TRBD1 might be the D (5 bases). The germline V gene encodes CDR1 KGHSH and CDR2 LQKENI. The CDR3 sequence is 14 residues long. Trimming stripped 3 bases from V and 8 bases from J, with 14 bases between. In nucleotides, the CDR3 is TGTGCCAGCTCACCGCGTGCAAGCAGGGATGAGCAGTTCTTC. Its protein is CASSPRASRDEQFF.

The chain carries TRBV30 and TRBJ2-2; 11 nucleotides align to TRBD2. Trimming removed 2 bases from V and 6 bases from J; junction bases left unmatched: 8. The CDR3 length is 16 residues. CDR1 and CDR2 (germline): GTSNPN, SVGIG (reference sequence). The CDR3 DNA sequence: TGTGCCTGGAGTCTACTAGCGGGGGTGTCGCCCGGGGAGCTGTTTTTT. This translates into CAWSLLAGVSPGELFF.

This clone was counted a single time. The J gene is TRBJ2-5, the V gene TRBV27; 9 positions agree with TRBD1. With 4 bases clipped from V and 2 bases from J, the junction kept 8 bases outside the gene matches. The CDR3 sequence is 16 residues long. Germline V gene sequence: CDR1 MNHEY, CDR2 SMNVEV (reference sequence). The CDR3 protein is CASSSYGQGSQETQYF. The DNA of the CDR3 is TGTGCCAGCAGTTCTTACGGACAGGGGAGTCAAGAGACCCAGTACTTC.

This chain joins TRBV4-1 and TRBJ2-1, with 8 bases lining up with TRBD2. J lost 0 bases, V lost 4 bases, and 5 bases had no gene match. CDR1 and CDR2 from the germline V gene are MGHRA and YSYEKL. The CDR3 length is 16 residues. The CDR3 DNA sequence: TGCGCCAGCAGCCCGCTCACTAGCGGCTCCTACAATGAGCAGTTCTTC. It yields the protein CASSPLTSGSYNEQFF.

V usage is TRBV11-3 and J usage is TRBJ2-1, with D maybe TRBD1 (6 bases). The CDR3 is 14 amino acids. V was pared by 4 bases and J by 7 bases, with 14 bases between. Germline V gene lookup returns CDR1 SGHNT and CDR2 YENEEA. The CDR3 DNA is TGTGCCAGCAGCTCCAGGGGAGTTGAAAATGAGCAGTTCTTC. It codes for CASSSRGVENEQFF.

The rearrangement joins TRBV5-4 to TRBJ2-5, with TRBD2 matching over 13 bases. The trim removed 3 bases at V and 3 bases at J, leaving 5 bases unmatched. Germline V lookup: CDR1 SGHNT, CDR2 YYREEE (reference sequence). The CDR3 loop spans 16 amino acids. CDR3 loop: CASSYGLAGAKETQYF. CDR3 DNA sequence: TGTGCCAGCAGCTACGGACTAGCGGGGGCAAAAGAGACCCAGTACTTC.

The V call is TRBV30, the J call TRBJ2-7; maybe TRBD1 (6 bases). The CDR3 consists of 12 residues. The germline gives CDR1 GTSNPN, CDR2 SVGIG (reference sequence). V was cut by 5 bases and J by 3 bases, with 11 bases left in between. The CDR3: CAWSLQGYEQYF. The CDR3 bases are TGTGCCTGGTCATTACAGGGCTACGAGCAGTACTTC.

CDR3 sequence: CAWSPSGNQPQHF. CDR3 nucleotides: TGTGCCTGGAGTCCCTCGGGCAATCAGCCCCAGCATTTT. The chain has TRBV30 and TRBJ1-5; D ambiguous. V lost 2 bases to trimming and J lost 2 bases, with 7 bases between them. CDR3 size: 13 residues. Germline-derived CDR1 and CDR2 are GTSNPN and SVGIG (reference sequence).

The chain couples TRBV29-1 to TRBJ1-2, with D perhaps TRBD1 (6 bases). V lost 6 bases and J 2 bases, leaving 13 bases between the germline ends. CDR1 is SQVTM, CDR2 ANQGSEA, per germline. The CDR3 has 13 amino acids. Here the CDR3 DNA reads TGCAGCGTCAGCTTAGGGGGGAACTATGGCTACACCTTC. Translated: CSVSLGGNYGYTF.

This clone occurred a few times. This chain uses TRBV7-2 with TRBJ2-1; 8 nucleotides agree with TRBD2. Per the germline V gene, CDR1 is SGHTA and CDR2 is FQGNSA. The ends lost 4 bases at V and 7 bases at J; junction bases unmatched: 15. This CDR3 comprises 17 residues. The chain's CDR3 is CASSSPAGGADWNEQFF. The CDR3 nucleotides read TGTGCCAGCAGCTCCCCGGCCGGGGGGGCCGATTGGAATGAGCAGTTCTTC.

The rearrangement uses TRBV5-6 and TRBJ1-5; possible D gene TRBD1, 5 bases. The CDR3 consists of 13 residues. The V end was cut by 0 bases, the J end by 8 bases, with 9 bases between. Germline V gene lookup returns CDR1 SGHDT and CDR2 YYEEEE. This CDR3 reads CASSLARAKPQHF. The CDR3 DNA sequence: TGTGCCAGCAGCTTGGCCAGGGCGAAGCCCCAGCATTTT. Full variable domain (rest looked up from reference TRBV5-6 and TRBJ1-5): DAGVTQSPTHLIKTRGQQVTLRCSPKSGHDTVSWYQQALGQGPQFIFQYYEEEERQRGNFPDRFSGHQFPNYSSELNVNALLLGDSALYLCASSLARAKPQHFGDGTRLSIL.

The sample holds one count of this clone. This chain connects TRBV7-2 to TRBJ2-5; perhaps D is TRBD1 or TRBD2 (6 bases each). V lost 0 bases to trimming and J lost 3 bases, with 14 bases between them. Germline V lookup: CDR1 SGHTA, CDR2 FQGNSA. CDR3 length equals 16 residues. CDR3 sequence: CASSLAGGLLEETQYF. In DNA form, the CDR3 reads TGTGCCAGCAGCTTAGCGGGGGGCCTATTGGAAGAGACCCAGTACTTC.

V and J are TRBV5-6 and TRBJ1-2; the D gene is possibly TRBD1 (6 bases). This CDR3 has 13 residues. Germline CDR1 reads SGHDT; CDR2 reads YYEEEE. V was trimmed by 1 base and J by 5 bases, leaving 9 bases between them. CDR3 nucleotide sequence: TGTGCCAGCAGCTTGTATCAGGGGTATGGCTACACCTTC. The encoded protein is CASSLYQGYGYTF.